Shown below are 2 T cell receptor beta chains from a single sample sequenced in a study of T cells expressing NK-cell markers. Each CDR3 protein gets one entry in TCRdb, which reprocessed the 5' RACE reads and gives no DNA. The sample holds 350,000 to 400,000 distinct CDR3 sequences. The sample was blood T cells: a sorted CD56 or NKG2C T cell subset, CD4+ or CD8+ T cells, or bulk PBMC T cells (not recorded which). These receptors were taken from a woman in her 50s in good health.

The chain combines TRBV5-1 with TRBJ1-2; without DNA, the TCRdb call of TRBD1 cannot be checked. This CDR3 region has 16 residues. Germline V gene lookup returns CDR1 SGHRS and CDR2 YFSETQ. The CDR3 protein is CASSLGGHRGDYGYTF.

The genes are TRBV10-2 and TRBJ2-4; TCRdb reports TRBD1, a call that lacks DNA to check it against. This CDR3 contains 11 residues. CDR1 WSHSY and CDR2 SAAADI come from the germline V gene. The CDR3: CASSGGGRQYF.